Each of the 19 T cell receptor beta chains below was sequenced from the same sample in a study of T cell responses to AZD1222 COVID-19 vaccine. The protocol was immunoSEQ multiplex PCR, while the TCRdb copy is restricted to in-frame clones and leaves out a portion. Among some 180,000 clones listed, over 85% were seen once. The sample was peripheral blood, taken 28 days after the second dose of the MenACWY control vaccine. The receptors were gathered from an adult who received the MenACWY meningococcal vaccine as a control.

CDR3 region: CAWSGGGLGNSPLHF. The DNA of the CDR3 is TGTGCCTGGAGTGGGGGGGGCCTGGGGAATTCACCCCTCCACTTT. The chain is built from TRBV30 and TRBJ1-6; D may be TRBD1 (6 bases). CDR1 and CDR2 from the germline V gene are GTSNPN and SVGIG (reference sequence). The CDR3 loop spans 15 amino acids. V gave up 1 base and J gave up 7 bases, with 14 bases separating them.

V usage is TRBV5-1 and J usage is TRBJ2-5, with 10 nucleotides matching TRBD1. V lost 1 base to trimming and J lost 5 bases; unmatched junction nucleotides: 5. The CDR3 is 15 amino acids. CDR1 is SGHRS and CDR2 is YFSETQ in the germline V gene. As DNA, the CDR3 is TGCGCCAGCAGCTTGCGGACAGGGGGTATCGAGACCCAGTACTTC. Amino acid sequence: CASSLRTGGIETQYF.

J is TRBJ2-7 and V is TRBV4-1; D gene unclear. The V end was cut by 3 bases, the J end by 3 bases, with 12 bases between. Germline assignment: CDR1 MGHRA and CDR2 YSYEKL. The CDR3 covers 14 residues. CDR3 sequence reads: CASSHPGSFYEQYF. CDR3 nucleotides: TGCGCCAGCAGCCACCCGGGCAGCTTCTACGAGCAGTACTTC.

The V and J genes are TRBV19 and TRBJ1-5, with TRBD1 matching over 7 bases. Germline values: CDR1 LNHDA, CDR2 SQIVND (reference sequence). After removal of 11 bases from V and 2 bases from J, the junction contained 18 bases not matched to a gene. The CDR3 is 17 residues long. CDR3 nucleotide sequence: TGTGCCTCGCGGTCCGGGACCGTCCAGGGGGGCAATCAGCCCCAGCATTTT. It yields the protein CASRSGTVQGGNQPQHF.

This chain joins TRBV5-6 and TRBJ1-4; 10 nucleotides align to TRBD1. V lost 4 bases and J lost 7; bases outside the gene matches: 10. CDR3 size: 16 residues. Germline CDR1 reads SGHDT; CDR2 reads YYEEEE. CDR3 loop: CASSPTGGALVEKLFF. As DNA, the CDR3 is TGTGCCAGCAGCCCGACAGGGGGCGCCTTGGTTGAAAAACTGTTTTTT.

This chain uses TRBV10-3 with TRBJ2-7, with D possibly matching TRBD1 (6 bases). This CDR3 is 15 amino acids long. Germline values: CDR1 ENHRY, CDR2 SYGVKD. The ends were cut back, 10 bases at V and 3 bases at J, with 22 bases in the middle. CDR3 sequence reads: CATETGRQGNYEQYF. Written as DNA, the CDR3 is TGTGCCACCGAGACAGGCCGCCAGGGGAACTACGAGCAGTACTTC.

CDR3 region: CASSALKGGGYTF. The DNA for the CDR3 is TGTGCCAGCAGTGCCCTAAAGGGCGGTGGCTACACCTTC. The rearrangement joins TRBV12-3 or TRBV12-4 to TRBJ1-2, with D hard to call. This CDR3 region has 13 residues. Between the trimmed V and J ends, which lost 5 bases and 7 bases, there was a span of 14 bases.

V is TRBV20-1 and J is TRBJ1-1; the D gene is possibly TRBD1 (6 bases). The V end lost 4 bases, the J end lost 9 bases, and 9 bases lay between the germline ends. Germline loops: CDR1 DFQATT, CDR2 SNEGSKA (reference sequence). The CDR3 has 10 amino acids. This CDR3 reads CSAKWGQAFF. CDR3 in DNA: TGCAGTGCTAAGTGGGGGCAAGCTTTCTTT.

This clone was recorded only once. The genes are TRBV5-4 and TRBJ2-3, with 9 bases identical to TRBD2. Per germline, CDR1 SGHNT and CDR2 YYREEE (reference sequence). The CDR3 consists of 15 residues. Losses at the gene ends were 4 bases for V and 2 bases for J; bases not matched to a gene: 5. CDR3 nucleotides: TGTGCCAGCAGCATCGGGACTAGCAACACAGATACGCAGTATTTT. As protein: CASSIGTSNTDTQYF.

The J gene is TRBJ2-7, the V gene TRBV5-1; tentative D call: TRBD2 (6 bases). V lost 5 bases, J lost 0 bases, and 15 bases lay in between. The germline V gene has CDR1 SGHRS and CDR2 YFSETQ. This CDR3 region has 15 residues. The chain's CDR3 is CASRLGDGSSYEQYF. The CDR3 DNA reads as TGCGCCAGCAGACTTGGGGACGGGAGCTCCTACGAGCAGTACTTC.

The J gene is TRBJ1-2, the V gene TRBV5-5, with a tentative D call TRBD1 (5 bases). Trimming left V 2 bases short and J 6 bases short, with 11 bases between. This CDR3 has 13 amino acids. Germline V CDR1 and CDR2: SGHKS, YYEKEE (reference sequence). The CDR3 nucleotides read TGTGCCAGCAGCTTTTCAGGGTGGGATGGCTACACCTTC. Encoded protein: CASSFSGWDGYTF.

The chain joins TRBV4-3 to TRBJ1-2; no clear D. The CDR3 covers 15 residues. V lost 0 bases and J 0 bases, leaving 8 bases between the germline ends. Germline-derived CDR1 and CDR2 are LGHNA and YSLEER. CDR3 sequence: CASSQDKTANYGYTF. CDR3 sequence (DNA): TGCGCCAGCAGCCAAGATAAGACGGCTAACTATGGCTACACCTTC.

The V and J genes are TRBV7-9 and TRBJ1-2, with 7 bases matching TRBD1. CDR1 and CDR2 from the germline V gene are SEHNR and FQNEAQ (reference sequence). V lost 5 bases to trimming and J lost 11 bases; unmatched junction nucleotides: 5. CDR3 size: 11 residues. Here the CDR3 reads CASSMTGPYTF. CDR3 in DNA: TGTGCCAGCAGCATGACAGGGCCGTACACCTTC.

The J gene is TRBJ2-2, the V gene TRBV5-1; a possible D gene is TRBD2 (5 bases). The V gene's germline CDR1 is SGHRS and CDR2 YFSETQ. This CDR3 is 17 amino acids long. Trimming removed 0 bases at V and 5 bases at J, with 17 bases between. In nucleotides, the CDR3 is TGCGCCAGCAGCTTGGAAACCTGGGAGAAAAGAACCGGGGAGCTGTTTTTT. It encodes CASSLETWEKRTGELFF.

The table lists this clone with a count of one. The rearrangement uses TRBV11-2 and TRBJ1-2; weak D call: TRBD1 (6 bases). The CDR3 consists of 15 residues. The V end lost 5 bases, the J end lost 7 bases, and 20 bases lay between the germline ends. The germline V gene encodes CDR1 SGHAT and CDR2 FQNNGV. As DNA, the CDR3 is TGTGCCAGCAGCACTCGAAGTACAGGGACTAGTGGCTACACCTTC. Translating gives CASSTRSTGTSGYTF.

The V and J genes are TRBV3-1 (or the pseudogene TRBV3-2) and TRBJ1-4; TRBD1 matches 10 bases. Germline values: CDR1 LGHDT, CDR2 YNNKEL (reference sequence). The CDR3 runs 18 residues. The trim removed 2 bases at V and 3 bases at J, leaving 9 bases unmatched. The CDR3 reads CASSQRTGTGAANEKLFF. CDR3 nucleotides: TGTGCCAGCAGCCAACGTACCGGGACAGGGGCGGCTAATGAAAAACTGTTTTTT.

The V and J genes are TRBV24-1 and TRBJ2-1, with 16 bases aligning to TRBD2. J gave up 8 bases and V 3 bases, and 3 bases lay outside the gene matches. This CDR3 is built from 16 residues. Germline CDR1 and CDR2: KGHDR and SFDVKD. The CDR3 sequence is CATSDPGTSGGDEQFF. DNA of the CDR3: TGTGCCACCAGTGATCCCGGGACTAGCGGGGGGGATGAGCAGTTCTTC.

The CDR3 here is CASRDSGANVLTF. The DNA for the CDR3 is TGTGCCAGCAGAGACTCTGGGGCCAACGTCCTGACTTTC. The V call is TRBV12-3 or TRBV12-4, the J call TRBJ2-6; D is unclear. This CDR3 is built from 13 residues. The V gene lost 6 bases and the J gene lost 0 bases, with 3 bases spanning the gap.

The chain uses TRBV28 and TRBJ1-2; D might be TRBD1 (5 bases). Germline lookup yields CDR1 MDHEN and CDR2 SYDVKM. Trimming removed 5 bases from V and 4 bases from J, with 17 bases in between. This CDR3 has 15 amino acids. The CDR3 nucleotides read TGTGCCAGCAGTCGCCTGGGGGTGTTAGGCTATGGCTACACCTTC. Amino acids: CASSRLGVLGYGYTF.